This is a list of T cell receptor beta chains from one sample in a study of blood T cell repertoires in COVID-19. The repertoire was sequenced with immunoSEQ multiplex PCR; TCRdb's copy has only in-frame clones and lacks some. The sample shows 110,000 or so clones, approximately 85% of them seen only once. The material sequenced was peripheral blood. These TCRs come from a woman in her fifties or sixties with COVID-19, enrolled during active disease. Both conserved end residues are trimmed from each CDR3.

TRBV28 ASSSGGWSPLH
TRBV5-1 ASSLRTVTGELF
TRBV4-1 ASSQDRVDGYT
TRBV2 ASSEVGLNTEAF
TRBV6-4 ATPVRQGGIYGYT
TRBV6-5 ASSYRHPAVYGYT
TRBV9 ASSLSSSNEQY
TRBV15 ATSRDPRGQNTEAF
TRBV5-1 ASSTMTFGRNTEAF
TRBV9 ASSLNADRDSGEQY
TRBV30 AWSPDRAVEAF
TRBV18 ASSPARAGEKLF
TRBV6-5 ASSYSTGNYEQY
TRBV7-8 ASSKGQGAYYGYT
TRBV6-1 ASSAGLAGGLLDEQF
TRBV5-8 ASSSGQGSTDTQY
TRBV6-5 ASSRRGLATGELF
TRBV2 ASSVYDRGPSTYEQY
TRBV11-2 ASSVGARRSTDTQY
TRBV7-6 ASSLEPHPPYGYT
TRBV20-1 SARVRGEQY
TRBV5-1 ASRETGRQETQY
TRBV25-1 ASSEVVSNQPQH
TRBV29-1 SVGQGGNTEAF
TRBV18 ASSPTALGNTEAF
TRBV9 ASSVGPRPRQGTNDEKLF
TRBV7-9 ASSLASTGLNEKLF
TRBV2 ASKGQGPGYQH
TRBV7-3 ASSFRLAGDGGTQY